This entry lists 23 T cell receptor beta chains sequenced from one sample in a study of T-cell memory formation after mild COVID-19. TCRdb redid the calling of the 5' RACE reads with MiXCR, one entry per CDR3 protein. The sample has 550,000 to 600,000 distinct CDR3 sequences; roughly 20% are singletons. Sequencing was performed on PBMCs or a T cell subset sorted from them (not recorded which). These receptors were collected from an adult woman who had mild COVID-19 (a few samples of this study predate the infection). Cell type and time point are not known.

The chain uses TRBV9 and TRBJ1-5; D not certain. The CDR3 length is 13 residues. Per the germline V gene, CDR1 is SGDLS and CDR2 is YYNGEE. The V and J ends lost 1 base and 5 bases respectively, with 7 bases between them. The CDR3, as DNA: TGTGCCAGCAGCGTAACGTCGGATCAGCCCCAGCATTTT. Protein sequence: CASSVTSDQPQHF.

This clonotype was observed a few times. The V and J genes are TRBV4-1 and TRBJ1-5; the D gene is possibly TRBD1 (5 bases). This CDR3 spans 13 amino acids. V was cut by 1 base and J by 7 bases, with 8 bases left in between. Germline V lookup: CDR1 MGHRA, CDR2 YSYEKL. The CDR3 DNA is TGCGCCAGCAGCCAAGCCGAGGGGCAGCCCCAGCATTTT. Translated, it gives CASSQAEGQPQHF.

This clonotype was seen only a few times. V usage is TRBV9 and J usage is TRBJ2-2; D uncertain. The CDR3 consists of 16 residues. V was cut by 0 bases and J by 3 bases, with 12 bases left in between. In germline, CDR1 is SGDLS, CDR2 YYNGEE. CDR3 protein: CASSVGPRLDTGELFF. The CDR3 DNA is TGTGCCAGCAGCGTAGGCCCCCGGTTGGACACCGGGGAGCTGTTTTTT.

This clonotype was detected only a few times. J is TRBJ2-5 and V is TRBV3-1; D may match TRBD1 or TRBD2 (6 bases each). The germline V gene has CDR1 LGHDT and CDR2 YNNKEL (reference sequence). The CDR3 has 16 amino acids. Between the trimmed V and J ends, which lost 4 bases and 2 bases, there was a span of 17 bases. The CDR3 spells CASSLPKGDSQETQYF. CDR3 nucleotide sequence: TGTGCCAGCAGCCTTCCGAAGGGGGACTCTCAAGAGACCCAGTACTTC.

This clonotype was seen only a few times. The V gene is TRBV27, the J gene TRBJ1-6; 10 bases line up with TRBD1. The trim removed 6 bases at V and 10 bases at J, leaving 9 bases unmatched. The CDR3 sequence is 15 residues long. Germline CDR1 is MNHEY and CDR2 is SMNVEV (reference sequence). CDR3 sequence (DNA): TGTGCCAGCAGCCCCACCGGGACAGGGGAATCACCCCTCCACTTT. Translation gives CASSPTGTGESPLHF.

V gene TRBV20-1 combines with J gene TRBJ2-3; D is perhaps TRBD1 (6 bases). Trimming shortened V by 0 bases and J by 3 bases, and 10 bases separated the two germline ends. Germline loops: CDR1 DFQATT, CDR2 SNEGSKA (reference sequence). This CDR3 is built from 14 residues. DNA for the CDR3: TGCAGTGCTAGAGACTCCAGGGGAACAGATACGCAGTATTTT. Translating it yields CSARDSRGTDTQYF.

The V and J genes are TRBV7-9 and TRBJ2-1; 14 positions agree with TRBD2. The CDR3 consists of 14 residues. CDR1 and CDR2 from the germline V gene are SEHNR and FQNEAQ (reference sequence). The junction had 4 bases not matched to a gene; V was cut back by 5 bases and J by 10 bases. The CDR3 DNA follows: TGTGCCAGCAGCAGACTAGCGGGAGGGCAAGAGCAGTTCTTC. This sequence encodes CASSRLAGGQEQFF.

The table lists this clonotype with a few counts. The chain carries TRBV29-1 and TRBJ2-2; D remains unclear. The CDR3 spans 13 residues. Germline CDR1 reads SQVTM; CDR2 reads ANQGSEA. Trimming removed 2 bases from V and 5 bases from J, with 9 bases in between. The CDR3 reads CSVETVTTGELFF. The CDR3 bases are TGCAGCGTTGAAACAGTTACTACCGGGGAGCTGTTTTTT.

The chain joins TRBV15 to TRBJ2-7; a possible D gene is TRBD1 (6 bases). Germline CDR1 reads LNHNV; CDR2 reads YYDKDF (reference sequence). V was pared by 0 bases and J by 3 bases, with 12 bases between. CDR3 size: 15 residues. CDR3: CATSREGGQSYEQYF. CDR3 nucleotide sequence: TGTGCCACCAGCAGAGAAGGTGGACAGAGCTACGAGCAGTACTTC.

The gene calls are TRBV2 and TRBJ2-2; D uncertain. The germline V gene has CDR1 SNHLY and CDR2 FYNNEI. V was cut by 6 bases and J by 3 bases, with 11 bases left in between. The CDR3 is 14 amino acids. CDR3 region: CASRQVLHTGELFF. CDR3 DNA sequence: TGTGCCAGCAGGCAGGTGCTGCACACCGGGGAGCTGTTTTTT.

This clonotype has a count of ten or more. The chain recombines TRBV5-6 with TRBJ2-1, with TRBD2 as a possible D gene (5 bases). V was pared by 0 bases and J by 14 bases, with 15 bases between. From germline, CDR1 is SGHDT and CDR2 YYEEEE. The CDR3 is made up of 13 amino acids. The chain's CDR3 is CASSLGAGTGKFF. CDR3 in DNA: TGTGCCAGCAGCTTGGGCGCGGGCACGGGGAAGTTCTTC.

The chain has TRBV6-2 or TRBV6-3 and TRBJ2-7; 7 positions agree with TRBD1. Germline CDR1 is MNHEY and CDR2 is SVGEGT. This CDR3 has 13 residues. V gave up 7 bases and J gave up 2 bases; unmatched junction bases: 5. The CDR3 protein is CASTQGDTYEQYF. In DNA form, the CDR3 reads TGTGCCAGCACCCAGGGGGATACCTACGAGCAGTACTTC.

V usage is TRBV20-1 and J usage is TRBJ2-5, with D perhaps matching TRBD2 (6 bases). Germline CDR1 DFQATT, CDR2 SNEGSKA (reference sequence). With 1 base removed from V and 5 bases from J, the gap between germline ends came to 17 bases. CDR3 length: 15 amino acids. As DNA, the CDR3 is TGCAGTGCTAGAGGTCTGGGAGGCTTTGCGGAGACCCAGTACTTC. Its protein is CSARGLGGFAETQYF.

This clonotype was picked up a small number of times. This chain links TRBV12-3 or TRBV12-4 with TRBJ2-1; 9 nucleotides match TRBD2. The trim removed 3 bases at V and 6 bases at J, leaving 6 bases unmatched. This CDR3 is 15 amino acids long. The CDR3: CASSFRGRAANEQFF. In DNA form, the CDR3 reads TGTGCCAGCAGTTTCCGCGGGAGGGCCGCCAATGAGCAGTTCTTC.

This clonotype was counted between two and nine times. The chain recombines TRBV12-3 or TRBV12-4 with TRBJ1-3; a weak D match, TRBD1 (5 bases). Deletions cut 5 bases from V and 3 bases from J, with 17 bases between. The CDR3 is 16 residues long. The CDR3 protein is CASSVSMLGRGNTIYF. The CDR3, as DNA: TGTGCCAGCAGTGTTTCGATGTTGGGGCGTGGAAACACCATATATTTT.

This clonotype has a handful of counts. V gene TRBV12-3 or TRBV12-4 combines with J gene TRBJ2-5, with D possibly TRBD2 on 6 matching bases. This CDR3 comprises 15 residues. V gave up 5 bases and J gave up 5 bases, with 18 bases separating them. CDR3 DNA sequence: TGTGCCAGCAGTGGCCCAGCGGGCCCAGGGGAGACCCAGTACTTC. Its protein is CASSGPAGPGETQYF.

The J gene is TRBJ1-2, the V gene TRBV7-9, with D uncertain. The CDR3 covers 13 residues. The V end lost 1 base, the J end lost 6 bases, and 9 bases lay between the germline ends. From germline, CDR1 is SEHNR and CDR2 FQNEAQ (reference sequence). In nucleotides, the CDR3 is TGTGCCAGCAGCTTAGAGCGGCTGGATGGCTACACCTTC. This gives the protein CASSLERLDGYTF. Variable domain in full (rest from reference TRBV7-9 and TRBJ1-2): DTGVSQNPRHKITKRGQNVTFRCDPISEHNRLYWYRQTLGQGPEFLTYFQNEAQLEKSRLLSDRFSAERPKGSFSTLEIQRTEQGDSAMYLCASSLERLDGYTFGSGTRLTVV.

CDR3 protein: CASSLRQGPETQYF. CDR3 coding DNA: TGTGCCAGCAGCTTGAGACAGGGGCCGGAGACCCAGTACTTC. The chain uses TRBV12-3 or TRBV12-4 and TRBJ2-5; TRBD1 matches at 8 bases. V dropped 6 bases and J dropped 5; count of bases not matched to a gene: 8. The CDR3 has 14 residues.

This clonotype was counted a few times. J is TRBJ2-3 and V is TRBV7-9; the match to TRBD1 covers 10 bases. Germline CDR1 SEHNR, CDR2 FQNEAQ (reference sequence). Trimming took 1 base from V and 3 from J; bases not matched to a gene: 4. This CDR3 is built from 16 residues. CDR3 amino acids: CASSLGDRGRTDTQYF. As DNA, the CDR3 is TGTGCCAGCAGCTTAGGGGACAGGGGAAGGACAGATACGCAGTATTTT.

This clonotype was found many times. The V call is TRBV7-9, the J call TRBJ2-5; D tentatively reads TRBD1 or TRBD2 (5 bases each). V was clipped by 6 bases and J by 5 bases, with 22 bases between them. CDR1 and CDR2 from the germline V gene are SEHNR and FQNEAQ (reference sequence). The CDR3 loop spans 16 amino acids. The CDR3 coding sequence is TGTGCCAGCAGGCCAACCTTTTCCAGGGAGTGGGAGACCCAGTACTTC. Its protein is CASRPTFSREWETQYF.

V gene TRBV24-1 combines with J gene TRBJ1-2; weak D call: TRBD1 (6 bases). Germline CDR1 and CDR2: KGHDR and SFDVKD. V was shortened by 5 bases and J by 2 bases, with 17 bases between the two germline ends. The CDR3 is 16 amino acids. This chain's CDR3 is CATSARTGGTNYGYTF. For the CDR3, the DNA is TGTGCCACCAGTGCGCGAACGGGGGGCACGAACTATGGCTACACCTTC.

Concerning this clonotype: The junction differs from germline at one of its ends, possibly a read error. V usage is TRBV7-7 and J usage is TRBJ2-1; TRBD2 matches 9 bases. Looked up from germline, CDR1 is SSHAT and CDR2 is FNYEAQ (reference sequence). The CDR3 totals 15 residues. The CDR3 loop reads CASSSRLAGSNEQFF. CDR3 bases: TGTGCTAGCAGCTCGCGGCTAGCGGGGAGCAATGAGCAGTTCTTC.

V gene TRBV25-1 combines with J gene TRBJ1-1; tentative D call: TRBD1 (6 bases). Germline-derived CDR1 and CDR2 are MGHDK and SYGVNS. The CDR3 is 13 residues long. The V end lost 3 bases, the J end lost 4 bases, and 9 bases lay between the germline ends. CDR3 coding DNA: TGTGCCAGCAGTGACAGGGGCTTCACTGAAGCTTTCTTT. This translates into CASSDRGFTEAFF.